This T cell receptor beta chain was obtained from a study of control samples from healthy donors and cancer patients. This CDR3 is 16 amino acids long. Germline CDR1 and CDR2: MDHEN and SYDVKM. V shed 6 bases, J shed 1 base, and the junction held 9 bases outside the gene matches. Libraries were prepared by immunoSEQ multiplex PCR; TCRdb keeps only in-frame clonotypes and omits some of them. The table shows roughly 130,000 clones, with approximately 94% occurring only once. The material sequenced was PBMCs. The clonotype comes from a man aged 45-65 years with head and neck cancer. The V and J genes are TRBV28 and TRBJ1-5, with 7 bases matching TRBD1. In DNA, the CDR3 is TGTGCCAGCAGGCCCGACAGGGCCCTAAGCAATCAGCCCCAGCATTTT. This codes for CASRPDRALSNQPQHF.